One and the same sample provided the 29 T cell receptor beta chains below, sequenced in a study of T cell responses to AZD1222 COVID-19 vaccine. The method was immunoSEQ multiplex PCR; TCRdb's version includes in-frame clones alone and lacks a portion of them. The repertoire has about 130,000 clones, roughly 92% of them found once; the top ten carry 0.85% to 1.3%. The source material was peripheral blood, sampled 28 days after the second AZD1222 dose. All receptors derive from an adult who received the AZD1222 COVID-19 vaccine.

V and J are TRBV5-6 and TRBJ1-1, with D hard to call. The germline gives CDR1 SGHDT, CDR2 YYEEEE. This CDR3 is built from 11 residues. Trimming left V 3 bases short and J 10 bases short, with 10 bases between. The CDR3 coding sequence is TGTGCCAGCAGCTCGGTGCCCCGAGCTTTCTTT. Protein product: CASSSVPRAFF.

V is TRBV5-1 and J is TRBJ2-5, with TRBD2 as a possible D gene (7 bases). Germline V gene lookup returns CDR1 SGHRS and CDR2 YFSETQ. Trimming took off 0 bases at V and 5 bases at J, with 11 bases between the two ends. This CDR3 has 14 residues. In nucleotides, the CDR3 is TGCGCCAGCAGCTTGGTAGGGGGGGCGGAGACCCAGTACTTC. It codes for CASSLVGGAETQYF. The whole variable domain, remainder taken from reference TRBV5-1 and TRBJ2-5, is KAGVTQTPRYLIKTRGQQVTLSCSPISGHRSVSWYQQTPGQGLQFLFEYFSETQRNKGNFPGRFSGRQFSNSRSEMNVSTLELGDSALYLCASSLVGGAETQYFGPGTRLLVL.

This clone appeared a single time. The chain carries TRBV12-5 and TRBJ2-1; TRBD2 aligns across 7 bases. Germline CDR1 reads LGHNT; CDR2 reads FRNRAP. The junction had 7 bases not matched to a gene; V was cut back by 5 bases and J by 3 bases. The CDR3 covers 15 residues. The CDR3 region is CASGPGGSSYNEQFF. CDR3 DNA: TGTGCTAGTGGTCCCGGCGGGAGTAGCTACAATGAGCAGTTCTTC.

This chain connects TRBV5-6 to TRBJ1-3; no definite D call. The CDR3 length is 14 residues. Deletions cut 0 bases from V and 3 bases from J, with 7 bases between. Germline-derived CDR1 and CDR2 are SGHDT and YYEEEE. CDR3 protein: CASSLGGNGNTIYF. In DNA form, the CDR3 reads TGTGCCAGCAGCTTGGGAGGGAATGGAAACACCATATATTTT.

V and J are TRBV11-1 and TRBJ2-7, with TRBD2 as a possible D gene (6 bases). Between the trimmed V and J ends, which lost 4 bases and 4 bases, there was a span of 11 bases. Per germline, CDR1 SGHAT and CDR2 FQDESV (reference sequence). This CDR3 is 13 amino acids long. The CDR3 here is CASSSGRGYEQYF. The CDR3, as DNA: TGTGCCAGCAGCTCGGGTCGGGGGTACGAGCAGTACTTC. The entire variable domain, with the rest obtained from reference TRBV11-1 and TRBJ2-7, is as follows: EAEVAQSPRYKITEKSQAVAFWCDPISGHATLYWYRQILGQGPELLVQFQDESVVDDSQLPKDRFSAERLKGVDSTLKIQPAELGDSAMYLCASSSGRGYEQYFGPGTRLTVT.

The V call is TRBV10-3, the J call TRBJ1-4; D is perhaps TRBD1 (6 bases). CDR3 length: 14 amino acids. V was shortened by 7 bases and J by 4 bases, with 13 bases between the two germline ends. Germline V gene lookup returns CDR1 ENHRY and CDR2 SYGVKD. The CDR3 DNA sequence: TGTGCCATCAAGGGGGGGCAGGATAATGAAAAACTGTTTTTT. This codes for CAIKGGQDNEKLFF.

This rearrangement joins TRBV28 to TRBJ2-2, with a tentative D call TRBD1 (5 bases). CDR3 size: 13 residues. Trimming took off 11 bases at V and 5 bases at J, with 15 bases between the two ends. Looked up from germline, CDR1 is MDHEN and CDR2 is SYDVKM. The CDR3 region is CAGRTAGTGELFF. The CDR3 DNA is TGTGCCGGAAGGACGGCAGGGACCGGGGAGCTGTTTTTT.

This clone was seen only a few times. The V and J genes are TRBV4-3 and TRBJ1-5; D is perhaps TRBD1 (5 bases). The length of the CDR3 is 15 residues. In germline, CDR1 is LGHNA, CDR2 YSLEER. The V gene lost 4 bases and the J gene lost 6 bases, with 16 bases spanning the gap. CDR3 coding DNA: TGCGCCAGCAGCCGGGGGACGGGGGTTGGTCAGCCCCAGCATTTT. Translating it yields CASSRGTGVGQPQHF.

J is TRBJ2-5 and V is TRBV5-6; D not resolved. Trimming removed 1 base at V and 1 base at J, with 5 bases between. The germline V gene has CDR1 SGHDT and CDR2 YYEEEE. This CDR3 region has 13 residues. The CDR3 DNA reads TGTGCCAGCAGCTTGCTTACCCAAGAGACCCAGTACTTC. It translates to CASSLLTQETQYF.

For the CDR3, the DNA is TGTGCCAGCAGTTACTCACTAGCGGGGAATGAGCAGTTCTTC. Its translation: CASSYSLAGNEQFF. The chain combines TRBV6-5 with TRBJ2-1; 10 bases are a match to TRBD2. This CDR3 is 14 amino acids long. Germline CDR1 and CDR2: MNHEY and SVGAGI. V shed 0 bases and J 7 bases; nucleotides not matched to a gene: 0.

The V gene is TRBV6-6, the J gene TRBJ1-4; perhaps TRBD1 as D (5 bases). Germline values: CDR1 MNHNY, CDR2 SVGAGI (reference sequence). V dropped 6 bases and J dropped 5 bases, with 10 bases sitting between them. The CDR3 is made up of 13 amino acids. The CDR3, as DNA: TGTGCCAGCAGAGGGGACCAGAATGAAAAACTGTTTTTT. It specifies CASRGDQNEKLFF.

The chain recombines TRBV4-1 with TRBJ2-6, with D perhaps being TRBD1 or TRBD2 (5 bases each). This CDR3 contains 17 residues. Per germline, CDR1 MGHRA and CDR2 YSYEKL. Trimming took 0 bases from V and 4 from J, leaving 13 bases between them. CDR3 DNA sequence: TGCGCCAGCAGCCAAGATCTTCGGGGCTCCGGGGCCAACGTCCTGACTTTC. Its protein product is CASSQDLRGSGANVLTF.

The V and J genes are TRBV2 and TRBJ2-2; 7 bases fit TRBD2. Looked up from germline, CDR1 is SNHLY and CDR2 is FYNNEI. This CDR3 region has 13 residues. The V and J ends lost 8 bases and 6 bases, in that order; junction bases with no gene match: 6. The CDR3 DNA is TGTGCCAGCGGAGCGGGGAGGGCCGGGGAGCTGTTTTTT. This sequence encodes CASGAGRAGELFF.

This clone has only a few counts. The rearrangement joins TRBV27 to TRBJ1-4, with D hard to call. Trimming left V 3 bases short and J 5 bases short, with 13 bases between. This CDR3 has 15 amino acids. Germline V gene data show CDR1 as MNHEY and CDR2 as SMNVEV (reference sequence). The CDR3 is CASSLVAALNEKLFF. As DNA, the CDR3 is TGTGCCAGCAGTTTGGTGGCAGCTCTAAATGAAAAACTGTTTTTT.

The chain combines TRBV27 with TRBJ1-2; 8 bases map to TRBD1. The CDR3 covers 14 residues. Looked up from germline, CDR1 is MNHEY and CDR2 is SMNVEV (reference sequence). Losses at the gene ends were 6 bases for V and 4 bases for J; bases not matched to a gene: 7. CDR3 residues: CASSLGQGAYGYTF. CDR3 nucleotide sequence: TGTGCCAGCAGCCTCGGACAGGGAGCCTATGGCTACACCTTC.

CDR3 residues: CASSLARSNEKLFF. The CDR3 DNA reads as TGTGCCAGCAGCTTAGCACGGAGTAATGAAAAACTGTTTTTT. The gene calls are TRBV11-3 and TRBJ1-4, with D uncertain. Trimming took off 1 base at V and 4 bases at J, with 7 bases between the two ends. CDR3 size: 14 residues. Germline lookup yields CDR1 SGHNT and CDR2 YENEEA.

This CDR3 is CASSYDRSSGNTIYF. The DNA for the CDR3 is TGTGCCAGCAGTTATGACAGGAGCTCTGGAAACACCATATATTTT. The rearrangement uses TRBV6-5 and TRBJ1-3; perhaps TRBD1 as D (6 bases). The length of the CDR3 is 15 residues. From germline, CDR1 is MNHEY and CDR2 SVGAGI. Deletions cut 3 bases from V and 0 bases from J, with 9 bases between.

The gene calls are TRBV5-1 and TRBJ1-1, with 7 bases matching TRBD1. Germline V lookup: CDR1 SGHRS, CDR2 YFSETQ. Trimming at V came to 0 bases and at J to 1 base, leaving 3 bases not matched to a gene. This CDR3 is 15 amino acids long. CDR3 region: CASSLANRGNTEAFF. Here the CDR3 DNA reads TGCGCCAGCAGCTTGGCCAACAGGGGGAACACTGAAGCTTTCTTT.

To note about this clone: At one end, the junction sequence differs from germline, possibly due to a read error. V is TRBV3-1 (or the pseudogene TRBV3-2) and J is TRBJ2-7, with D possibly matching TRBD2 (6 bases). Germline V gives CDR1 LGHDT, CDR2 YNNKEL (reference sequence). This CDR3 comprises 12 residues. Written as DNA, the CDR3 is TGTGCCAGCAGCCAAGTGAAGGGTAGCGGAGTCTTC. This gives the protein CASSQVKGSGVF.

The gene calls are TRBV18 and TRBJ1-1; D is uncertain. In germline, CDR1 is KGHSH, CDR2 LQKENI. Trimming left V 1 base short and J 5 bases short, with 11 bases between. The CDR3 extends over 14 amino acids. The CDR3 sequence is CASSPLASETEAFF. For the CDR3, the DNA is TGTGCCAGCTCACCACTCGCTAGTGAGACTGAAGCTTTCTTT.

This clone was observed once. The rearrangement uses TRBV27 and TRBJ1-1; TRBD1 matches at 8 bases. The CDR3 loop spans 13 amino acids. Trimming took 5 bases from V and 7 from J; bases not matched to a gene: 6. Germline lookup yields CDR1 MNHEY and CDR2 SMNVEV (reference sequence). As DNA, the CDR3 is TGTGCCAGCAGTGGCTCGGGACAGGTTGAAGCTTTCTTT. Translating gives CASSGSGQVEAFF.

This sequence joins TRBV6-5 and TRBJ2-7, with 12 bases matching TRBD2. The CDR3 covers 14 residues. Unmatched junction bases numbered 6, after V lost 8 bases and J lost 4 bases. Germline-derived CDR1 and CDR2 are MNHEY and SVGAGI. CDR3 residues: CASRTSGKSYEQYF. CDR3 coding DNA: TGTGCCAGCCGGACTAGCGGGAAGTCGTACGAGCAGTACTTC.

The chain has TRBV10-3 and TRBJ2-2; 7 nucleotides line up with TRBD2. The CDR3 sequence is 15 residues long. Germline V gene lookup returns CDR1 ENHRY and CDR2 SYGVKD. Trimming took 6 bases from V and 1 from J; bases not matched to a gene: 5. CDR3 loop: CAIRTGLLNTGELFF. In DNA form, the CDR3 reads TGTGCCATCAGGACGGGACTATTGAACACCGGGGAGCTGTTTTTT.

This clone was recorded once. The J gene is TRBJ1-4, the V gene TRBV7-2; TRBD1 matches 8 bases. The CDR3 consists of 15 residues. CDR1 and CDR2 from the germline V gene are SGHTA and FQGNSA. J was trimmed by 3 bases and V by 1 base; bases with no gene match: 1. CDR3 in amino acids: CASSLGQGSNEKLFF. CDR3 nucleotide sequence: TGTGCCAGCAGCTTAGGACAGGGGTCTAATGAAAAACTGTTTTTT.

This clone has just a few counts. The chain joins TRBV7-9 to TRBJ1-3; D remains unclear. The germline V gene has CDR1 SEHNR and CDR2 FQNEAQ (reference sequence). The CDR3 has 13 amino acids. Between the trimmed V and J ends, which lost 8 bases and 0 bases, there was a span of 8 bases. In DNA, the CDR3 is TGTGCCAGCGACAACTACTCTGGAAACACCATATATTTT. Amino acid sequence: CASDNYSGNTIYF.

The chain uses TRBV28 and TRBJ1-1; D gene unclear. This CDR3 spans 13 amino acids. The germline CDR1 and CDR2 sequences are MDHEN and SYDVKM. Trimming took 1 base from V and 1 from J, leaving 4 bases between them. CDR3 protein: CASSLSRNTEAFF. DNA of the CDR3: TGTGCCAGCAGTTTATCGAGGAACACTGAAGCTTTCTTT.

V is TRBV21-1 and J is TRBJ1-5. TRBV21-1 is tagged as a pseudogene. CDR3 length equals 14 residues. The CDR3 bases are TGTGCCAGCAGCGCCCAACCGCTGGGTCAGCCCCAGCATTTT. Translated, it gives CASSAQPLGQPQHF.

V usage is TRBV19 and J usage is TRBJ1-2; 7 bases are shared with TRBD1. The CDR3 runs to 14 residues. The germline gives CDR1 LNHDA, CDR2 SQIVND (reference sequence). After removal of 3 bases from V and 9 bases from J, the junction contained 10 bases not matched to a gene. The DNA of the CDR3 is TGTGCCAGTAGTATTGTAGGCGACAGGGTTCGCTACACCTTC. This translates into CASSIVGDRVRYTF.

The chain joins TRBV5-6 to TRBJ2-7, with D uncertain. Trimming left V 2 bases short and J 2 bases short, with 8 bases between. The CDR3 extends over 13 amino acids. Per the germline V gene, CDR1 is SGHDT and CDR2 is YYEEEE. The CDR3 coding sequence is TGTGCCAGCAGCTTTGCTCCTGCCTACGAGCAGTACTTC. It is translated as CASSFAPAYEQYF. The variable domain in full, with the rest retrieved from reference TRBV5-6 and TRBJ2-7, is DAGVTQSPTHLIKTRGQQVTLRCSPKSGHDTVSWYQQALGQGPQFIFQYYEEEERQRGNFPDRFSGHQFPNYSSELNVNALLLGDSALYLCASSFAPAYEQYFGPGTRLTVT.